The subject of this entry is one T cell receptor beta chain. The target of this receptor is not known. A read error may produce the germline difference seen at one junction end. The study deep-sequenced TCR repertoires of sorted CD4+ and CD8+ blood T cells from severe aplastic anemia patients and healthy subjects. Ficoll-Paque density gradient centrifugation was used to isolate peripheral blood mononuclear cells. Before DNA extraction, CD4+ and CD8+ T cells were sorted with FACS or magnetic beads. In the germline V gene, CDR1 corresponds to SGHRS and CDR2 to YFSETQ. Taken from cysteine to phenylalanine, the CDR3 has 15 residues. CDR3 DNA only is kept here, 45 bases in frame from base 1. This specimen belongs to a study of CD8+CD57+ T cells in acquired aplastic anemia (dated by TCRdb to 2017 to 2018). Some background on the complete study: DNA extracted from sorted CD4+ and CD8+ cells had a mean of roughly 3.3 ug, with a range of about 0.19 to 27.4 ug. For healthy donor samples, the average read count was around 9.9 million for CD4+ cells and 11.0 million for CD8+ cells.

Genomic DNA was used as template for profiling of TCR beta VDJ combinations and CDR3 sequences. An Illumina HiSeq 2000 was used for TCR repertoire sequencing. As for the original processing: TRBV/TRBJ rearrangement plots, CDR3 size and DJ length profiles, and Simpson's diversity index were used to evaluate the repertoires. The immunodominant clone was defined as the most abundant DNA sequence in deep sequencing data. CDR3 amino acid sequences were screened for sharing across subjects and were compared with published repertoires and the VDJdb database. TCRdb passed the public sequencing reads through fastp at Q25 and MiXCR, retaining productive beta sequences. Every entry covers one CDR3 protein and lists the most common genes and DNA from its rows. Clone size and V and J calls follow TCRdb, not the original study. The sample includes a few hundred thousand distinct CDR3 sequences, with roughly 64% observed a single time. The biggest ten clones account for 4% of the sample.

Beyond this particular receptor, the publication reports: Around 28 CD8+ CDR3 sequences were found to be shared between patients and controls, but these sequences appeared to be highly expressed in patients and within the immunodominant clones of the patients. No significant difference in CD8+ Simpson's diversity was found between patients and healthy controls (P=0.060).

The sequence came from a human donor in good health, serving as a control. The chain is encoded by TRBV5-1 joined to TRBJ2-5; the D call is tentative, TRBD1 or TRBD2, as each matches 7 bases. Sequenced sample: sorted CD4+, CD8+, or CD8+CD57+ T cells (not recorded which) from PBMCs. The nucleotide sequence is given as TGTGCCAGCAGCATTGACTCCAGGGGGGGGGAGACCCAGTACTTC. Its translation reads: CASSIDSRGGETQYF. This CDR3, with the reference TRBV5-1 and TRBJ2-5 proteins standing in past its ends, gives the full variable domain KAGVTQTPRYLIKTRGQQVTLSCSPISGHRSVSWYQQTPGQGLQFLFEYFSETQRNKGNFPGRFSGRQFSNSRSEMNVSTLELGDSALYLCASSIDSRGGETQYFGPGTRLLVL.